The rows below give T cell receptor beta chains drawn from one sample of a study of blood T cells in healthy people across ages. TCRdb reprocessed the 5' RACE reads with MiXCR, giving one entry per CDR3 protein. In the table there are roughly 1.5 million distinct CDR3 sequences, roughly 43% of which are singletons. Sequencing was carried out using blood. All receptors come from a woman aged 18-29 years in good health. Both conserved end residues are part of each CDR3. Fields, in order: CDR3 length, D gene, V gene, clone size, J gene, CDR3 protein, CDR3 DNA. The D gene is left open where the match is weak. For some rows the clone size is stated as once, few or many, or as a class when expanded; others skip it.

CDR3 length: 14; D gene: TRBD1; V gene: TRBV29-1; clone size: .; J gene: TRBJ2-3; CDR3 protein: CSVAWTGITDTQYF; CDR3 DNA: TGCAGCGTGGCGTGGACAGGGATTACAGATACGCAGTATTTT
CDR3 length: 14; D gene: .; V gene: TRBV29-1; clone size: .; J gene: TRBJ2-6; CDR3 protein: CSVEGETGANVLTF; CDR3 DNA: TGCAGCGTTGAAGGTGAAACTGGGGCCAACGTCCTGACTTTC
CDR3 length: 15; D gene: .; V gene: TRBV9; clone size: .; J gene: TRBJ1-5; CDR3 protein: CASSQTAYSNQPQHF; CDR3 DNA: TGTGCCAGCAGCCAGACAGCATATAGCAATCAGCCCCAGCATTTT
CDR3 length: 15; D gene: TRBD1; V gene: TRBV6-5; clone size: .; J gene: TRBJ1-2; CDR3 protein: CASSPRGQALSGYTF; CDR3 DNA: TGTGCCAGCAGCCCGAGGGGACAGGCTCTCAGTGGCTACACCTTC
CDR3 length: 14; D gene: .; V gene: TRBV5-6; clone size: .; J gene: TRBJ1-1; CDR3 protein: CTSSALPQAGEAFF; CDR3 DNA: TGTACCAGCAGCGCTCTGCCTCAAGCCGGTGAAGCTTTCTTT
CDR3 length: 15; D gene: TRBD2; V gene: TRBV6-5; clone size: few; J gene: TRBJ2-1; CDR3 protein: CASSLSGYSYNEQFF; CDR3 DNA: TGTGCCAGCAGTCTTAGCGGGTACTCCTACAATGAGCAGTTCTTC
CDR3 length: 15; D gene: .; V gene: TRBV6-1; clone size: .; J gene: TRBJ2-7; CDR3 protein: CASSEARGFAYEQYF; CDR3 DNA: TGTGCCAGCAGTGAAGCGCGGGGTTTCGCCTACGAGCAGTACTTC
CDR3 length: 17; D gene: TRBD1; V gene: TRBV12-3/TRBV12-4; clone size: .; J gene: TRBJ1-2; CDR3 protein: CASSLRTGEFVNYGYTF; CDR3 DNA: TGTGCCAGCAGTTTGAGGACAGGGGAGTTCGTGAACTATGGCTACACCTTC
CDR3 length: 15; D gene: TRBD1; V gene: TRBV28; clone size: few; J gene: TRBJ1-5; CDR3 protein: CASSSGGLNNQPQHF; CDR3 DNA: TGTGCCAGCAGCTCAGGGGGCTTAAACAATCAGCCCCAGCATTTT
CDR3 length: 17; D gene: TRBD2; V gene: TRBV7-2; clone size: few; J gene: TRBJ2-7; CDR3 protein: CASSLAQWTSGGYEQYF; CDR3 DNA: TGTGCCAGCAGCTTAGCGCAATGGACTAGCGGGGGTTACGAGCAGTACTTC
CDR3 length: 15; D gene: .; V gene: TRBV15; clone size: .; J gene: TRBJ1-4; CDR3 protein: CATSRETLRGEKLFF; CDR3 DNA: TGTGCCACCAGCAGAGAAACTCTACGTGGAGAAAAACTGTTTTTT
CDR3 length: 14; D gene: .; V gene: TRBV12-3/TRBV12-4; clone size: .; J gene: TRBJ1-2; CDR3 protein: CASSLAGRDPGYTF; CDR3 DNA: TGTGCCAGCAGTTTAGCGGGTCGGGATCCTGGCTACACCTTC
CDR3 length: 15; D gene: TRBD1; V gene: TRBV9; clone size: .; J gene: TRBJ2-3; CDR3 protein: CASSVRQGVADTQYF; CDR3 DNA: TGTGCCAGCAGCGTTAGACAGGGGGTCGCAGATACGCAGTATTTT
CDR3 length: 13; D gene: .; V gene: TRBV20-1; clone size: many; J gene: TRBJ1-2; CDR3 protein: CSARGQANYGYTF; CDR3 DNA: TGCAGTGCTAGAGGACAGGCGAACTATGGCTACACCTTC
CDR3 length: 14; D gene: .; V gene: TRBV5-1; clone size: many; J gene: TRBJ2-4; CDR3 protein: CASSLEAGSDIQYF; CDR3 DNA: TGCGCCAGCAGCTTGGAAGCAGGGTCGGACATTCAGTACTTC
CDR3 length: 18; D gene: TRBD2; V gene: TRBV4-3; clone size: once; J gene: TRBJ2-3; CDR3 protein: CASSQAPWASGDRDTQYF; CDR3 DNA: TGCGCCAGCAGCCAAGCCCCGTGGGCTAGCGGAGATCGAGATACGCAGTATTTT
CDR3 length: 17; D gene: TRBD2; V gene: TRBV4-3; clone size: few; J gene: TRBJ2-1; CDR3 protein: CASSQGAGGTRHNEQFF; CDR3 DNA: TGCGCCAGCAGCCAAGGAGCGGGAGGGACTCGACACAATGAGCAGTTCTTC
CDR3 length: 13; D gene: .; V gene: TRBV6-2/TRBV6-3; clone size: few; J gene: TRBJ1-1; CDR3 protein: CASAFDMNTEAFF; CDR3 DNA: TGTGCCAGCGCATTCGACATGAACACTGAAGCTTTCTTT
CDR3 length: 13; D gene: .; V gene: TRBV20-1; clone size: few; J gene: TRBJ2-3; CDR3 protein: CSARVVAENTQYF; CDR3 DNA: TGCAGTGCTAGAGTGGTAGCCGAAAATACGCAGTATTTT
CDR3 length: 15; D gene: .; V gene: TRBV9; clone size: .; J gene: TRBJ1-2; CDR3 protein: CASSSSRGATYGYTF; CDR3 DNA: TGTGCCAGCAGCTCCTCCCGTGGGGCTACCTATGGCTACACCTTC
CDR3 length: 15; D gene: TRBD1; V gene: TRBV9; clone size: few; J gene: TRBJ1-4; CDR3 protein: CASSAWDRQNEKLFF; CDR3 DNA: TGTGCCAGCAGCGCCTGGGACAGACAGAATGAAAAACTGTTTTTT
CDR3 length: 13; D gene: .; V gene: TRBV20-1; clone size: .; J gene: TRBJ2-1; CDR3 protein: CSARGTAVWAQFF; CDR3 DNA: TGCAGTGCTAGAGGTACCGCCGTTTGGGCCCAGTTCTTC
CDR3 length: 14; D gene: .; V gene: TRBV7-9; clone size: .; J gene: TRBJ1-4; CDR3 protein: CASSLELVNEKLFF; CDR3 DNA: TGTGCCAGCAGCTTAGAACTGGTTAATGAAAAACTGTTTTTT
CDR3 length: 13; D gene: TRBD1; V gene: TRBV15; clone size: .; J gene: TRBJ2-7; CDR3 protein: CATSTVTGYEQYF; CDR3 DNA: TGTGCCACCAGCACCGTGACAGGGTACGAGCAGTACTTC
CDR3 length: 13; D gene: .; V gene: TRBV30; clone size: .; J gene: TRBJ1-2; CDR3 protein: CAWSLGAGDGYTF; CDR3 DNA: TGTGCCTGGAGCCTAGGGGCAGGGGATGGCTACACCTTC
CDR3 length: 15; D gene: TRBD1; V gene: TRBV4-1; clone size: .; J gene: TRBJ2-7; CDR3 protein: CASSQRTGGEYEQYF; CDR3 DNA: TGCGCCAGCAGCCAAAGGACAGGGGGAGAGTACGAGCAGTACTTC
CDR3 length: 16; D gene: .; V gene: TRBV6-6; clone size: .; J gene: TRBJ2-1; CDR3 protein: CASSYSRLARYNEQFF; CDR3 DNA: TGTGCCAGCAGTTACTCTCGACTCGCGAGGTACAATGAGCAGTTCTTC
CDR3 length: 16; D gene: TRBD2; V gene: TRBV7-2; clone size: .; J gene: TRBJ2-7; CDR3 protein: CASSLGAGALFYEQYF; CDR3 DNA: TGTGCCAGCAGCTTAGGAGCGGGAGCGTTGTTCTACGAGCAGTACTTC
CDR3 length: 15; D gene: .; V gene: TRBV6-5; clone size: .; J gene: TRBJ2-3; CDR3 protein: CASSYRRAGTDTQYF; CDR3 DNA: TGTGCCAGCAGTTACCGCCGGGCAGGAACAGATACGCAGTATTTT
CDR3 length: 18; D gene: TRBD2; V gene: TRBV7-9; clone size: few; J gene: TRBJ2-3; CDR3 protein: CASSQIGTSVSSTDTQYF; CDR3 DNA: TGTGCCAGCAGTCAAATCGGGACTAGCGTTTCCAGCACAGATACGCAGTATTTT
CDR3 length: 17; D gene: TRBD2; V gene: TRBV30; clone size: .; J gene: TRBJ2-1; CDR3 protein: CAWKKSGLADIYNEQFF; CDR3 DNA: TGTGCCTGGAAGAAGTCGGGGCTAGCGGATATTTACAATGAGCAGTTCTTC
CDR3 length: 15; D gene: .; V gene: TRBV20-1; clone size: .; J gene: TRBJ1-1; CDR3 protein: CSARGAGTLNTEAFF; CDR3 DNA: TGCAGTGCTAGAGGGGCAGGGACTTTGAACACTGAAGCTTTCTTT
CDR3 length: 16; D gene: .; V gene: TRBV6-2/TRBV6-3; clone size: few; J gene: TRBJ2-6; CDR3 protein: CASTITGSSGANVLTF; CDR3 DNA: TGTGCCAGCACAATAACAGGGAGTTCTGGGGCCAACGTCCTGACTTTC
CDR3 length: 17; D gene: TRBD2; V gene: TRBV7-9; clone size: .; J gene: TRBJ2-3; CDR3 protein: CASSPRGLAGDTDTQYF; CDR3 DNA: TGTGCCAGCAGCCCCCGCGGACTAGCGGGAGACACAGATACGCAGTATTTT
CDR3 length: 13; D gene: .; V gene: TRBV21-1; clone size: .; J gene: TRBJ1-1; CDR3 protein: CASSKAINPEAFF; CDR3 DNA: TGTGCCAGCAGCAAAGCTATCAACCCTGAAGCTTTCTTT
CDR3 length: 13; D gene: TRBD1; V gene: TRBV6-1; clone size: .; J gene: TRBJ2-5; CDR3 protein: CASTSRQGRAQYF; CDR3 DNA: TGTGCCAGCACCTCGAGACAGGGTCGGGCCCAGTACTTC
CDR3 length: 14; D gene: TRBD1; V gene: TRBV6-1; clone size: few; J gene: TRBJ2-7; CDR3 protein: CASKGTGASYEQYF; CDR3 DNA: TGTGCCAGCAAAGGGACAGGGGCCTCCTACGAGCAGTACTTC
CDR3 length: 16; D gene: .; V gene: TRBV7-9; clone size: .; J gene: TRBJ2-7; CDR3 protein: CASSLVEGAPYYEQYF; CDR3 DNA: TGTGCCAGCAGCTTAGTGGAGGGGGCCCCCTACTACGAGCAGTACTTC
CDR3 length: 11; D gene: .; V gene: TRBV29-1; clone size: .; J gene: TRBJ2-1; CDR3 protein: CSVPVVNEQFF; CDR3 DNA: TGCAGCGTCCCTGTGGTCAATGAGCAGTTCTTC
CDR3 length: 12; D gene: .; V gene: TRBV2; clone size: few; J gene: TRBJ2-7; CDR3 protein: CASSVGENEQYF; CDR3 DNA: TGTGCCAGCAGTGTGGGGGAAAACGAGCAGTACTTC
CDR3 length: 14; D gene: TRBD1; V gene: TRBV9; clone size: few; J gene: TRBJ2-7; CDR3 protein: CASNRQGMSYEQYF; CDR3 DNA: TGTGCCAGCAACAGACAGGGCATGTCCTACGAGCAGTACTTC
CDR3 length: 16; D gene: .; V gene: TRBV5-1; clone size: .; J gene: TRBJ2-1; CDR3 protein: CASSWRADQLGDEQFF; CDR3 DNA: TGCGCCAGCAGCTGGAGAGCCGATCAGTTGGGCGATGAGCAGTTCTTC